These T cell receptor beta chains were read from a single sample in a study of vaccination and CD4 T cells after COVID-19. What these receptors recognize is not known. TCRdb reprocessed the PCR reads via MiXCR and lists one record per CDR3 protein. The table has 20,000 to 25,000 distinct CDR3 sequences, roughly 45% seen once; the top ten hold about 12%. Material for sequencing was CD4+ T cells from blood, cultured in vitro. Receptors originate from a human donor who had recovered from COVID-19. The CDR3 runs from the conserved cysteine through the conserved F or W. The D gene is left open where the match is weak.

length	V	J	D	CDR3
15	TRBV7-9	TRBJ1-1	-	CASIKTGGPNTEAFF
16	TRBV4-1	TRBJ2-1	TRBD2	CASSQGLLAGGNEQFF
14	TRBV24-1	TRBJ1-2	-	CATSDPRDAYGYTF
16	TRBV20-1	TRBJ2-3	TRBD1	CSARAPGTGKTDTQYF
12	TRBV28	TRBJ2-3	TRBD2	CASRTSVDTQYF
15	TRBV7-2	TRBJ2-7	TRBD1	CASSLVGTGRYEQYF
13	TRBV7-2	TRBJ2-3	-	CASSLVGPDTQYF
15	TRBV14	TRBJ2-7	TRBD1	CASSLGQGSSYEQYF
18	TRBV24-1	TRBJ2-5	TRBD1	CATSDFPGQGGYQETQYF
15	TRBV24-1	TRBJ2-3	TRBD1	CATSGTGYRTDTQYF
13	TRBV6-1	TRBJ1-5	-	CASSEETAQPQHF
16	TRBV6-1	TRBJ1-5	-	CASSRDRLYSNQPQHF
14	TRBV6-1	TRBJ1-5	-	CASSELLSNQPQHF
14	TRBV6-1	TRBJ1-5	-	CASSEGQRNQPQHF
13	TRBV10-1	TRBJ1-1	-	CASRNQANTEAFF
13	TRBV4-3	TRBJ2-5	-	CASSQGRQETQYF
13	TRBV11-2	TRBJ2-5	-	CASSAGVSETQYF
16	TRBV14	TRBJ2-1	TRBD2	CASSQGTRAFVHEQFF
15	TRBV20-1	TRBJ1-5	TRBD1	CSAYGDRALVQPQHF
14	TRBV14	TRBJ1-2	TRBD1	CASSQLGTARGYTF
17	TRBV5-1	TRBJ1-2	TRBD1	CASSLSPGQGRDLGYTF
14	TRBV7-9	TRBJ1-1	-	CASSFTGKNTEAFF
13	TRBV6-2/TRBV6-3	TRBJ2-7	-	CASSYTERYEQYF
13	TRBV20-1	TRBJ1-1	-	CSARVNPSTEAFF
13	TRBV7-2	TRBJ2-5	-	CASSLGHGETQYF
17	TRBV24-1	TRBJ2-1	TRBD1	CATSDSTGQGVHNEQFF
13	TRBV20-1	TRBJ1-2	-	CSAREPGGYGYTF
13	TRBV20-1	TRBJ2-3	TRBD2	CSAPGLAADTQYF
18	TRBV29-1	TRBJ2-1	-	CSVEDIYRDPSSYNEQFF
16	TRBV18	TRBJ1-6	TRBD1	CASSADRGQSGSPLHF
15	TRBV7-2	TRBJ2-3	TRBD2	CASSLASGGYGTQYF
15	TRBV10-3	TRBJ1-2	TRBD1	CAIRGAEDRAYGYTF
13	TRBV5-1	TRBJ2-5	-	CASSSTGPETQYF
13	TRBV11-3	TRBJ2-1	-	CASSWGRGNEQFF
16	TRBV7-2	TRBJ2-2	TRBD2	CASSGGAGGFTGELFF
15	TRBV7-9	TRBJ2-1	TRBD2	CASSPTSGTYNEQFF
17	TRBV7-9	TRBJ1-6	-	CASSLAGRTVRNSPLHF
15	TRBV6-2/TRBV6-3	TRBJ2-7	TRBD1	CASSKADRGTYEQYF
18	TRBV27	TRBJ2-5	-	CASSFIPLSWVAKETQYF
11	TRBV7-2	TRBJ1-1	-	CASSSAGEAFF
13	TRBV7-9	TRBJ1-5	-	CASAGVGNQPQHF